This T cell receptor (beta chain) was obtained from a study of OX40 agonist ivuxolimab in advanced cancers. Whole-study context: The patients received agonistic anti-OX40 (CD134) antibody ivuxolimab.

Repertoires were generated with immunoSEQ multiplex PCR, while TCRdb's copy carries only in-frame clones and drops some. The sample has approximately 100,000 clones, over 75% seen once. Germline lookup yields CDR1 SGHRS and CDR2 YFSETQ. The V and J ends lost 0 bases and 5 bases respectively, with 11 bases between them. This CDR3 contains 14 residues. This clone turned up a few times. This clonotype was obtained from an adult with an advanced solid tumor such as melanoma, head and neck, liver or kidney cancer. The rearrangement links TRBV5-1 to TRBJ1-2; the D gene is possibly TRBD1 (6 bases). Sample: CD4+ or CD8+ T cells sorted from blood, taken in a trial of the OX40 agonist ivuxolimab. In nucleotides, the CDR3 is TGCGCCAGCAGCTTGGAAGGGGGAAGATATGGCTACACCTTC. The encoded protein is CASSLEGGRYGYTF.